This T cell receptor beta chain was identified during a study of blood T cell repertoires in COVID-19. Looking at the study overall: T cells, B-cell-depleted T cells, or PBMCs supplied cDNA or gDNA.

Seattle patients were enrolled while actively infected and followed longitudinally. In the study's own analysis: Reference gene primer amplification yielded estimated nucleated cell counts. The protocol was immunoSEQ multiplex PCR, while the TCRdb copy is restricted to in-frame clones and leaves out a portion. D and trimming come from the DNA, and the V and J calls and clone size come from that table. This table has more than 80,000 clones, 90% appearing once. This CDR3 has 15 amino acids. Germline CDR1 and CDR2: LNHNV and YYDKDF (reference sequence). The germline V and J ends were trimmed by 5 bases and 2 bases, with 12 bases remaining between them.

This sequence originates from a man aged 18 to 29 with COVID-19, enrolled during active disease. V gene TRBV15 combines with J gene TRBJ2-2; weak D call: TRBD1 (7 bases). The specimen sequenced was peripheral blood. The CDR3 loop reads CATSGGTVNTGELFF. CDR3 DNA sequence: TGTGCCACCAGCGGCGGGACAGTAAACACCGGGGAGCTGTTTTTT.